A selection of T cell receptor beta chains follows, all from one sample in a study of technical replicates of blood from a few donors. Assay: immunoSEQ multiplex PCR; the TCRdb copy retains only in-frame clones and omits some. The sample shows around 64,000 clones, just over 90% of them seen only once. Sequenced material: PBMCs. These receptors all stem from a human donor in good health. Some clones in this sample may be carry-over from other donors' samples. CDR3s include the opening cysteine and the closing phenylalanine or tryptophan. Each record gives: CDR3 length, V gene, J gene, D gene, clone size, CDR3 protein, CDR3 DNA. D genes are given only for firm matches. Clone size, where shown, is once, few, many, or a class for clones that have expanded.

>15|TRBV5-1|TRBJ1-2|TRBD1|.
CASSNPGTGEDGYTF
TGCGCCAGCAGCAACCCCGGGACAGGGGAGGATGGCTACACCTTC
>13|TRBV5-4|TRBJ1-2|TRBD1|.
CASSPDRGYGYTF
TGTGCCAGCAGCCCCGACAGGGGCTATGGCTACACCTTC
>16|TRBV5-1|TRBJ2-5|TRBD2|.
CASSLAGTSGSETQYF
TGCGCCAGCAGCTTGGCGGGGACTAGCGGGTCGGAGACCCAGTACTTC
>14|TRBV6-5|TRBJ2-7|.|once
CASSTRDSRGEQYF
TGTGCCAGCAGTACGAGGGACTCCAGAGGCGAGCAGTACTTC
>15|TRBV27|TRBJ1-4|TRBD1|.
CASSPMGQLNEKLFF
TGTGCCAGCAGTCCAATGGGACAGTTGAATGAAAAACTGTTTTTT
>16|TRBV7-9|TRBJ2-2|TRBD1|once
CASSLQRTGKAGELFF
TGTGCCAGCAGCCTACAACGGACAGGGAAAGCCGGGGAGCTGTTTTTT
>15|TRBV7-9|TRBJ2-7|TRBD2|.
CASSQASGGGYEQYF
TGTGCCAGCAGCCAAGCTAGCGGGGGGGGCTACGAGCAGTACTTC
>16|TRBV11-2|TRBJ2-5|TRBD2|.
CASSPPTSGGRETQYF
TGTGCCAGCAGCCCTCCCACTAGCGGGGGGCGGGAGACCCAGTACTTC
>18|TRBV4-2|TRBJ2-3|.|.
CASSQDGADTHKQNTQYF
TGTGCCAGCAGCCAAGATGGGGCGGACACCCATAAACAGAATACGCAGTATTTT
>16|TRBV5-8|TRBJ2-1|TRBD2|.
CASSLRLAGPRGEQFF
TGTGCCAGCAGCTTGAGACTAGCGGGGCCCCGGGGTGAGCAGTTCTTC
>18|TRBV4-3|TRBJ2-6|TRBD2|once
CASTFYLAGKSGANVLTF
TGCGCCAGCACCTTTTACCTAGCGGGCAAATCTGGGGCCAACGTCCTGACTTTC
>17|TRBV11-1|TRBJ2-4|TRBD2|.
CASSWGLGGSAKNIQYF
TGTGCCAGCAGCTGGGGCCTCGGCGGGAGTGCCAAAAACATTCAGTACTTC
>13|TRBV2|TRBJ1-2|TRBD1|.
CASSETGDYGYTF
TGTGCCAGCAGTGAGACAGGGGACTATGGCTACACCTTC
>14|TRBV10-3|TRBJ2-7|.|.
CAISESTASYEQYF
TGTGCCATCAGTGAGTCGACTGCGTCGTACGAGCAGTACTTC
>12|TRBV29-1|TRBJ1-1|.|.
CSVKVTDTEAFF
TGCAGCGTTAAGGTGACAGACACTGAAGCTTTCTTT
>17|TRBV7-2|TRBJ2-7|TRBD2|.
CASSSGLAGGPAGEQYF
TGTGCCAGCAGCTCCGGACTAGCGGGAGGGCCTGCGGGCGAGCAGTACTTC
>14|TRBV6-5|TRBJ1-1|.|.
CASQLTLRDTEAFF
TGTGCCAGTCAGCTTACCCTGCGGGACACTGAAGCTTTCTTT